These 2 T cell receptor beta chains were all obtained from the same sample, sequenced in a study of beta chain features in type 1 diabetes. These receptors' targets are unknown. Broader study findings: Among patients with Type 1 diabetes, TCRB CDR3s were moderately but significantly shorter in every one of the four CD4+ subsets.

Sequencing targeted expressed TCRB transcripts, as all isolated RNA had been reverse transcribed. The data were produced by immunoSEQ multiplex PCR, yet TCRdb's version contains in-frame clones alone and is incomplete. Of 400,000 or so clones listed, 9.5% to 10% are singletons. Sample: central memory CD4+ T cells from blood. These receptor sequences come from a young man with type 1 diabetes.

The V gene is TRBV7-8, the J gene TRBJ2-7, with TRBD1 matching over 9 bases. The CDR3 runs 15 residues. V trimming: 5 bases; J trimming: 3 bases; junction bases outside the gene matches: 8. Germline V gene sequence: CDR1 SGHVS, CDR2 FQNEAQ. DNA of the CDR3: TGTGCCAGCAGCCTCAGACAGGGGGTATTCTACGAGCAGTACTTC. Translating it yields CASSLRQGVFYEQYF.

This clone has just a few counts. The chain recombines TRBV7-9 with TRBJ1-1; 7 positions agree with TRBD1. V shed 5 bases and J 0 bases; nucleotides not matched to a gene: 9. CDR1 and CDR2 from the germline V gene are SEHNR and FQNEAQ (reference sequence). The CDR3 consists of 16 residues. In DNA, the CDR3 is TGTGCCAGCAGCCGACGACAGGGAACCCTGAACACTGAAGCTTTCTTT. This gives the protein CASSRRQGTLNTEAFF.